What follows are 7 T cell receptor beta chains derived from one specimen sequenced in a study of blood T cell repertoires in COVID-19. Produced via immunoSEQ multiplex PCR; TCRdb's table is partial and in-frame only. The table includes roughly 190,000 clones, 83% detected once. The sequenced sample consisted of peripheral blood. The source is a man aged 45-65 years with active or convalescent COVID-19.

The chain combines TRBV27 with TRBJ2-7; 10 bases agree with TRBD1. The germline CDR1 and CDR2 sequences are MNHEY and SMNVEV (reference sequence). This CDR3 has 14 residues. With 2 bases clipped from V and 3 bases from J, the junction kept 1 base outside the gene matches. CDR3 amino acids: CASSLGQGDYEQYF. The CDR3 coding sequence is TGTGCCAGCAGTTTAGGACAGGGGGACTACGAGCAGTACTTC.

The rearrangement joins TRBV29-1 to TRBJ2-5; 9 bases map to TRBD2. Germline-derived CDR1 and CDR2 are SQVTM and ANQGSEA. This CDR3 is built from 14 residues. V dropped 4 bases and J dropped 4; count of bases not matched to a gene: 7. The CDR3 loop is CSVVGSGGGETQYF. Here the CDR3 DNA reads TGCAGCGTTGTCGGTAGCGGGGGCGGAGAGACCCAGTACTTC.

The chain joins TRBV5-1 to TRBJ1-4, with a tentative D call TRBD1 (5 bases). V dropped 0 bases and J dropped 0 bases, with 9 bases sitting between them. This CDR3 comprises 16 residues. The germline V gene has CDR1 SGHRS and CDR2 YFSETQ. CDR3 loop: CASSLGQGSTNEKLFF. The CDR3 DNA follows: TGCGCCAGCAGCTTGGGTCAGGGATCAACTAATGAAAAACTGTTTTTT.

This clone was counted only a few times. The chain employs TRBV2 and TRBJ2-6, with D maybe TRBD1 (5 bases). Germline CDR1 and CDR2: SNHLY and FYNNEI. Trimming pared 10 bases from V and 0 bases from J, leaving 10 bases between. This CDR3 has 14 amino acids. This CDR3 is CAIARDSGANVLTF. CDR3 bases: TGTGCCATTGCCAGGGACTCTGGGGCCAACGTCCTGACTTTC.

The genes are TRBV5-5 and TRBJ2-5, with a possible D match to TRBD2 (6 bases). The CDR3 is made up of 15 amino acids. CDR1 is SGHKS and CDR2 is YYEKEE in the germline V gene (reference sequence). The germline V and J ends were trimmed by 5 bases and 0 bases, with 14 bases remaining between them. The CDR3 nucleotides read TGTGCCAGCAGTACCCGCCGGGACTACCAAGAGACCCAGTACTTC. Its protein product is CASSTRRDYQETQYF.

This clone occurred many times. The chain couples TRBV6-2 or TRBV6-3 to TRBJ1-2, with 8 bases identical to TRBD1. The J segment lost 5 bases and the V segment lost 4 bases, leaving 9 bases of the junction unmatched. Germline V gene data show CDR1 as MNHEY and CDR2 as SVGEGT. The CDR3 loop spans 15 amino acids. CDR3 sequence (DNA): TGTGCCAGCAGTTCCGGACAGGGATGGACTTATGGCTACACCTTC. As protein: CASSSGQGWTYGYTF.

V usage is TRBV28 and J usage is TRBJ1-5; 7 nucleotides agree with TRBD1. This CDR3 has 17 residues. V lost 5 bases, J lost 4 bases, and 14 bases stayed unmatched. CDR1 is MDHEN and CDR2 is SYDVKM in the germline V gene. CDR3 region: CASSPYGRGQKNQPQHF. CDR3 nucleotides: TGTGCCAGCAGTCCCTACGGGAGGGGACAGAAAAATCAGCCCCAGCATTTT.